The 6 T cell receptor beta chains given below trace back to one sample, sequenced in a study of beta chain features in type 1 diabetes. Study-wide points: In every one of the four CD4+ subsets, TCRB CDR3s were moderately but significantly shorter in Type 1 diabetes patients.

Their antigens remain unidentified. The authors reverse transcribed all of the isolated RNA, so sequencing captured expressed TCRB transcripts. Generated by immunoSEQ multiplex PCR, the TCRdb table keeps only in-frame clones and is missing some. The table lists about 260,000 clones, 20% to 25% of them singletons. The specimen sequenced was naive CD4+ T cells from blood. These receptors all stem from a woman aged 25 to 39 with type 1 diabetes.

The sample holds a few counts of this clone. V and J are TRBV29-1 and TRBJ1-1, with D possibly TRBD1 on 6 matching bases. Germline V gene sequence: CDR1 SQVTM, CDR2 ANQGSEA. CDR3 length: 14 residues. The germline V and J ends were trimmed by 2 bases and 1 base, with 11 bases remaining between them. Here the CDR3 DNA reads TGCAGCGTTGAACTTACGACAGGGAACACTGAAGCTTTCTTT. This translates into CSVELTTGNTEAFF.

The gene calls are TRBV7-9 and TRBJ2-4, with TRBD1 as a possible D gene (5 bases). This CDR3 has 13 amino acids. CDR1 and CDR2 (germline): SEHNR, FQNEAQ (reference sequence). The V end was cut by 3 bases, the J end by 5 bases, with 8 bases between. The CDR3 protein is CASSFLTENIQYF. The CDR3 DNA reads TGTGCCAGCAGCTTCCTGACAGAAAACATTCAGTACTTC.

This clone came up a few times. The rearrangement joins TRBV30 to TRBJ2-1, with D possibly being TRBD2 (6 bases). The V gene lost 3 bases and the J gene lost 15 bases, with 18 bases spanning the gap. The CDR3 sequence is 12 residues long. Germline CDR1 and CDR2: GTSNPN and SVGIG (reference sequence). In DNA, the CDR3 is TGTGCCTGGAGGCTATCCGGGGAGGTTCGGTTCTTC. Residues: CAWRLSGEVRFF.

The rearrangement uses TRBV5-4 and TRBJ2-1, with 10 bases identical to TRBD2. The V gene's germline CDR1 is SGHNT and CDR2 YYREEE (reference sequence). The ends lost 4 bases at V and 0 bases at J; junction bases unmatched: 4. There are 16 residues in the CDR3. The CDR3 sequence is CASSPSGRLSYNEQFF. Here the CDR3 DNA reads TGTGCCAGCAGCCCTAGCGGGAGACTCTCCTACAATGAGCAGTTCTTC.

The J gene is TRBJ2-3, the V gene TRBV5-6, with D possibly being TRBD2 (6 bases). Trimming shortened V by 1 base and J by 5 bases, and 11 bases separated the two germline ends. This CDR3 has 14 amino acids. The V gene's germline CDR1 is SGHDT and CDR2 YYEEEE. The CDR3 is CASSLSQGGDTQYF. The DNA of the CDR3 is TGTGCCAGCAGCTTGAGTCAGGGAGGAGATACGCAGTATTTT.

This clone was detected only a few times. The chain combines TRBV10-3 with TRBJ2-5; 7 nucleotides match TRBD1. The CDR3 covers 14 residues. V shed 6 bases and J 1 base; nucleotides not matched to a gene: 5. Germline CDR1 reads ENHRY; CDR2 reads SYGVKD. The CDR3 DNA reads as TGTGCCATCAGGGGGACAGTACTCCAAGAGACCCAGTACTTC. Amino acids: CAIRGTVLQETQYF.